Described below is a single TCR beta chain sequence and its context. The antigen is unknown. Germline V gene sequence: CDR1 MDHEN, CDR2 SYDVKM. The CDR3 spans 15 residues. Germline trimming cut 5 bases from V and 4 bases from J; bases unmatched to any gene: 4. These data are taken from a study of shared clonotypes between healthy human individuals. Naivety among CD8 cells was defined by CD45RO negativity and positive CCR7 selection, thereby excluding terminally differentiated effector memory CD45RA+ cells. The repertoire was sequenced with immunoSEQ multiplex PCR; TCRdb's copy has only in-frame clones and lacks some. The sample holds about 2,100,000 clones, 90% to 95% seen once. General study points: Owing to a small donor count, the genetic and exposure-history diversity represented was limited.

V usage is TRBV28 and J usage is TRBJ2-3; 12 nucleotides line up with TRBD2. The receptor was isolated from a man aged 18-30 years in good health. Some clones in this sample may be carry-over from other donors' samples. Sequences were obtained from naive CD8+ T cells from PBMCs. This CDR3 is CASSPLAGGADTQYF. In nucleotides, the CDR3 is TGTGCCAGCAGTCCCCTAGCGGGGGGGGCAGATACGCAGTATTTT.